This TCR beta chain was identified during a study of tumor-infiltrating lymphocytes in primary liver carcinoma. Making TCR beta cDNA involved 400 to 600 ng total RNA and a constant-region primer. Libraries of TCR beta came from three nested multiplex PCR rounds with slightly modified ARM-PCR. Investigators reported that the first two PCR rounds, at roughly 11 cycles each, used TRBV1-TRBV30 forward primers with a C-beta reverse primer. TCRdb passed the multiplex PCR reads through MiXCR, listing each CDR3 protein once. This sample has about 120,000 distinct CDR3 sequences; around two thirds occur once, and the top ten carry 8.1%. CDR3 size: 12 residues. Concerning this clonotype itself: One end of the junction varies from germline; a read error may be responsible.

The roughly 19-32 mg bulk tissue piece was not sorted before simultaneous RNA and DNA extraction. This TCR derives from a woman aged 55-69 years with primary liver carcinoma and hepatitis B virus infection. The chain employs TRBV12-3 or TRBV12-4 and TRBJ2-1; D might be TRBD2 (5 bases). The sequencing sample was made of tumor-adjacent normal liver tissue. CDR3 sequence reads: CASRTDWDEQFF. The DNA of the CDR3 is TGTGCCAGCAGAACGGACTGGGATGAACAGTTCTTC.